What follows describes a single TCR beta chain. These data come from a study of blood T cell repertoires in COVID-19. Study details: Italy, Spain and the United States were the sources of the convalescent and acute COVID-19 samples. Sources were T cells, B-cell-depleted T cells, or PBMCs; the material itself was cDNA or gDNA.

As originally analysed: By means of reference gene primer amplification, nucleated cell counts were estimated. Produced via immunoSEQ multiplex PCR; TCRdb's table is partial and in-frame only. The DNA gave D and trimming, while V, J and clone size come from that table. This sample yields 200,000 or so clones, of which just under 85% are seen a single time; 0.85% to 0.95% belongs to the top ten. Followed over time, Seattle patients had been enrolled while infection was active. Trimming stripped 5 bases from V and 2 bases from J, with 9 bases between. The CDR3 loop spans 13 amino acids. The germline CDR1 and CDR2 sequences are SGHAT and FQNNGV.

The J gene is TRBJ1-1, the V gene TRBV11-2; D is undetermined. This sequence originates from a man in his sixties with COVID-19, enrolled during active disease. The specimen sequenced was peripheral blood. CDR3 sequence reads: CASSPGSNTEAFF. For the CDR3, the DNA is TGTGCCAGCAGCCCAGGATCAAACACTGAAGCTTTCTTT.